This T cell receptor (beta chain) was obtained from a study of shared clonotypes between healthy human individuals. Every immunoSEQ plate was one replicate of a subset's evenly spread DNA. Some clones are missing from TCRdb's copy, which holds only in-frame ones; the method was immunoSEQ multiplex PCR. Counted here are over a million clones, 70% to 80% occurring once; the ten biggest clones make up roughly 0.65%. Donors, healthy HIV-negative adults, lacked recent acute infections or vaccinations. Splitting of CD4+ cells produced CD45RA+ naive and CD45RA-negative memory subsets. Germline V lookup: CDR1 MGHRA, CDR2 YSYEKL. The V and J ends lost 4 bases and 3 bases, in that order; junction bases with no gene match: 8. The length of the CDR3 is 15 residues.

Material for sequencing was memory CD4+ T cells from PBMCs. Specified subset: CD45RA-negative fraction. The chain employs TRBV4-1 and TRBJ2-7; 8 bases are shared with TRBD1. This clonotype originated in a man between 18 and 29 years old in good health. Some clones in this sample may be carry-over from other donors' samples. Written as DNA, the CDR3 is TGCGCCAGCAGCCCTCGGACAGGGACGAACTACGAGCAGTACTTC. This codes for CASSPRTGTNYEQYF.